This T cell receptor (beta chain) stems from a study of multiple sclerosis patients with progressive multifocal leukoencephalopathy (dated by TCRdb to the late 2010s). Regarding the research as a whole: The study examined peripheral T and B cells of MS patients who developed PML (4 under natalizumab, 1 after alemtuzumab) and treated patients who did not. The study was designed to detect JC virus-specific or public T-cell expansions arising at the time of PML onset. From before therapy, through 6 and 12 months, up to PML onset, two natalizumab-treated patients who later developed PML were tracked longitudinally. General findings and caveats noted by the study authors: Given the small, descriptive cohort, it remained unclear whether the study findings reflect JC virus infection or general immunocompromise. Only PML patients had TRB clones above 0.5% frequency, but the clones expanded at PML onset were already present before and during natalizumab therapy. In most PML patients, lower normalized Shannon entropy suggested less diverse TRB repertoires, while the natalizumab-treated controls had values close to 1. At the time PML developed, no common TRBV or TRBJ gene usage or preferential TRBV-TRBJ pairings were detected. Analysis was restricted to peripheral blood, although for natalizumab-associated PML, cerebrospinal fluid or brain lymphocytes might be more informative.

The library was prepared using the immunoSEQ multiplex PCR assay. To estimate template counts and remove amplification bias, each PCR was spiked with synthetic inline TR CDR3 controls covering all V-J pairings. Reads went through processing to reduce amplification and sequencing bias, and quantification was done against synthetic TR CDR3 analogs. As for the original processing: Raw data were processed in ImmunoSEQ Analyzer, with out-of-frame sequences and CDR3s containing stop codons removed, and genes were named according to IMGT nomenclature. Repertoire diversity was summarized as normalized Shannon entropy, defined as 1 minus Pielou's evenness. Only TRB sequences sharing the V gene, the J gene and the CDR3 were counted as identical. Public PML clonotypes were CDR3s shared by two or more PML-onset samples but absent earlier, in controls, and in public databases. Position-by-position CDR3 amino acid composition was analyzed in Skylign with the observed count method. Entries here come from immuneACCESS through TCRdb and include only in-frame sequences with V and J called. Some clones fail to appear in such tables; in the studies checked, an unresolved V gene covers under half of the shortfall, and the cause of the remainder is unknown. V, J and clone size are taken as reported in that table, and D and trimming were inferred from the DNA itself. Here the sample has 25,000 to 35,000 clones; about 90% occur a single time. Approximately 1.6% of the sample comes from the top ten.

This sample's time point label indicates: 5 to 6 months of natalizumab therapy. This specimen's treatment or condition label, interpreted: on natalizumab therapy at sampling. All listed patients had previously received interferon beta, and all PML patients were female. T1 and T2 blood samples were collected at 6 and 12 months of natalizumab therapy, respectively. Ficoll-Hypaque density gradient centrifugation was used to isolate peripheral blood mononuclear cells. As to this clone: Its cognate antigen has yet to be identified. No per-base quality is available; no much larger clone lies one base away.

The clonotype was recovered from a human donor with multiple sclerosis. The material sequenced was PBMCs, taken from a patient treated with natalizumab.

The CDR3 region: CASSPGTFDSPLHF. The base sequence is TGTGCCAGCAGCCCCGGGACATTCGATTCACCCCTCCACTTT. The rearrangement combines TRBV9 with TRBJ1-6, with a tentative D gene TRBD1 over 6 matching bases. CDR1 SGDLS and CDR2 YYNGEE are derived from the germline V gene. The CDR3 runs 14 residues from the cysteine to the phenylalanine. The CDR3 DNA has 42 bases and is translated from base 1. Trimming costs V 4 bases and J 8 bases, and their ends lie 13 bases apart.